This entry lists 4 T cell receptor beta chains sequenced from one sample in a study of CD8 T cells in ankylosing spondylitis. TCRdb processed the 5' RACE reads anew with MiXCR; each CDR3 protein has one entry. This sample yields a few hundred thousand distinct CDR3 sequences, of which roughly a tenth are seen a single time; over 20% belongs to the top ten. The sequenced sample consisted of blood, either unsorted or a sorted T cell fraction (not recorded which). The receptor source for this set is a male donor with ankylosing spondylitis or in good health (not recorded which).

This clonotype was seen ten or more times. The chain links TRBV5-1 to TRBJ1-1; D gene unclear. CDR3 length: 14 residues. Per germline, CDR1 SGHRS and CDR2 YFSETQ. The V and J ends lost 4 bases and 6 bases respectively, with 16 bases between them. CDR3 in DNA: TGCGCCAGCAGCCCCACGTCGGCAAGCGCTGAAGCTTTCTTT. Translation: CASSPTSASAEAFF.

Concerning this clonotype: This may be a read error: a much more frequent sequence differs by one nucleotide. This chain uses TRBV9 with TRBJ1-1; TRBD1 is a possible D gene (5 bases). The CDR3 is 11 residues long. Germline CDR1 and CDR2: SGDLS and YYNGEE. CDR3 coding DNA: TGTGCCATCAGCCCCCAGGGTGAAGCTTTCTTT. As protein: CAISPQGEAFF.

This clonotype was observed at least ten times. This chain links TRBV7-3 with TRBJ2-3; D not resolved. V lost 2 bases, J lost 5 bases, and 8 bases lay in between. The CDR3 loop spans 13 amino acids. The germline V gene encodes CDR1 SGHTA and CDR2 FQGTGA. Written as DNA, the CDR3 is TGTGCCAGCAGCTTAGAAGGGATAGATACGCAGTATTTT. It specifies CASSLEGIDTQYF.

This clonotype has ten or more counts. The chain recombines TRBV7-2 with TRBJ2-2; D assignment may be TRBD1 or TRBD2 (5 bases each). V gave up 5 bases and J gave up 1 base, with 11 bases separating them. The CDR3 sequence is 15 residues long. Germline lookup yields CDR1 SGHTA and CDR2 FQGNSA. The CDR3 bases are TGTGCCAGCAGCCCGGGACCGCAGAACACCGGGGAGCTGTTTTTT. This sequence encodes CASSPGPQNTGELFF.